One and the same sample provided the 29 T cell receptor beta chains below, sequenced in a study of T cell repertoires in cytomegalovirus infection (dated by TCRdb to 2018 to 2020). TCRdb records Illumina HiSeq 1500 as the sequencer. TCRdb reworked the public reads: Q25 trimming with fastp, MiXCR clone assembly, productive beta chains retained. Rows matching on CDR3 protein sequence are summarized as one entry with the most common DNA and genes. This sample has hundreds of thousands of distinct CDR3 sequences in its table, and approximately 31% of those were observed once. The ten largest clones add up to roughly 13% of the sample. The treatment or condition label for this specimen denotes: in vitro stimulation with specific CMV peptide epitopes to enrich CMV-specific T cells. For these TCRs, the target antigens are not known. The sequencing here drew on cultured CD8+ T cells from PBMCs, taken from culture after CMV antigen stimulation. Every receptor here comes from a human donor in good health (CMV status not recorded). Some clones in this sample may be carry-over from other donors' samples.

This CDR3 reads CASSLIGDPDTQYF. The CDR3 bases are TGTGCCAGCAGCTTGATAGGGGATCCCGATACGCAGTATTTT. The V gene is TRBV5-4, the J gene TRBJ2-3, with D perhaps TRBD1 (5 bases). With 1 base removed from V and 6 bases from J, the gap between germline ends came to 12 bases. Germline lookup yields CDR1 SGHNT and CDR2 YYREEE (reference sequence). This CDR3 region has 14 residues.

The chain couples TRBV6-6 to TRBJ2-6, with a possible D match to TRBD2 (5 bases). CDR3 length equals 16 residues. Trimming cost V 2 bases and J 0 bases, with 8 bases left between them. CDR1 and CDR2 from the germline V gene are MNHNY and SVGAGI (reference sequence). The CDR3 DNA reads as TGTGCCAGCAGTTACAACGGGGACTCTGGGGCCAACGTCCTGACTTTC. Translation: CASSYNGDSGANVLTF.

V is TRBV6-2 or TRBV6-3 and J is TRBJ2-2; 11 nucleotides line up with TRBD1. The CDR3 contains 19 residues. Germline CDR1 and CDR2: MNHEY and SVGEGT. Unmatched junction bases numbered 14, after V lost 5 bases and J lost 3 bases. The CDR3 protein is CASSLQPVGTGGDTGELFF. The CDR3 coding sequence is TGTGCCAGCAGTCTTCAACCAGTCGGGACAGGGGGGGACACCGGGGAGCTGTTTTTT.

This clonotype was recorded only once. The J gene is TRBJ2-2, the V gene TRBV6-6; possible D gene TRBD2, 7 bases. Trimming took off 8 bases at V and 6 bases at J, with 16 bases between the two ends. There are 14 residues in the CDR3. Germline assignment: CDR1 MNHNY and CDR2 SVGAGI (reference sequence). Here the CDR3 reads CASPRGGGPGELFF. The CDR3 coding sequence is TGTGCCAGCCCTAGGGGGGGGGGCCCCGGGGAGCTGTTTTTT.

This clonotype was picked up a small number of times. The V and J genes are TRBV5-5 and TRBJ2-1; D is ambiguous. V lost 7 bases to trimming and J lost 7 bases, with 15 bases between them. Germline assignment: CDR1 SGHKS and CDR2 YYEKEE (reference sequence). This CDR3 region has 13 residues. The DNA of the CDR3 is TGTGCCAGCGACAAGCGAAGCATGAATGAGCAGTTCTTC. The encoded protein is CASDKRSMNEQFF.

The V call is TRBV7-8, the J call TRBJ1-2, with TRBD1 identical over 8 bases. V shed 3 bases, J shed 8 bases, and the junction held 2 bases outside the gene matches. The CDR3 is 12 amino acids. Looked up from germline, CDR1 is SGHVS and CDR2 is FQNEAQ. CDR3 DNA sequence: TGTGCCAGCAGCTTGGCAGGGGGCGGCTACACCTTC. Translation gives CASSLAGGGYTF.

This clonotype was counted a few times. This chain connects TRBV6-2 or TRBV6-3 to TRBJ2-7; no clear D. CDR1 is MNHEY and CDR2 is SVGEGT in the germline V gene. CDR3 length: 13 residues. The V gene lost 3 bases and the J gene lost 5 bases, with 11 bases spanning the gap. CDR3 sequence reads: CASSYGPADEQYV. CDR3 nucleotides: TGTGCCAGCAGTTATGGCCCTGCGGACGAGCAGTACGTC.

This clonotype was observed a handful of times. V usage is TRBV6-6 and J usage is TRBJ1-1; D possibly corresponds to TRBD1 (5 bases). There are 15 residues in the CDR3. Trimming cost V 0 bases and J 1 base, with 9 bases left between them. Per the germline V gene, CDR1 is MNHNY and CDR2 is SVGAGI (reference sequence). CDR3 sequence reads: CASSYSPTENTEAFF. DNA of the CDR3: TGTGCCAGCAGTTACTCACCGACAGAGAACACTGAAGCTTTCTTT.

Ten or more counts support this clonotype. J is TRBJ1-5 and V is TRBV25-1; weak D call: TRBD1 (5 bases). This CDR3 is built from 14 residues. V shed 3 bases and J shed 6 bases, with 12 bases lying between them. Germline CDR1 reads MGHDK; CDR2 reads SYGVNS. As DNA, the CDR3 is TGTGCCAGCAGTGACTATGGGGCAGGTCAGCCCCAGCATTTT. Protein: CASSDYGAGQPQHF.

This chain joins TRBV11-1 and TRBJ2-2; no reliable D call. CDR1 SGHAT and CDR2 FQDESV come from the germline V gene (reference sequence). The CDR3 has 17 residues. The V end was cut by 1 base, the J end by 1 base, with 13 bases between. CDR3 residues: CASSLVWIALNTGELFF. CDR3 bases: TGTGCCAGCAGCTTAGTTTGGATAGCCCTGAACACCGGGGAGCTGTTTTTT.

The chain recombines TRBV7-9 with TRBJ1-6, with D unresolved. Trimming pared 5 bases from V and 0 bases from J, leaving 14 bases between. The CDR3 covers 17 residues. Germline V gives CDR1 SEHNR, CDR2 FQNEAQ (reference sequence). CDR3 residues: CASSHINALSYNSPLHF. The CDR3 DNA reads TGTGCCAGCAGCCACATTAATGCCCTCTCCTATAATTCACCCCTCCACTTT.

This clonotype was detected only a few times. The gene calls are TRBV6-1 and TRBJ2-3; a possible D gene is TRBD2 (5 bases). The germline V gene encodes CDR1 MNHNS and CDR2 SASEGT. CDR3 length: 15 residues. The germline V and J ends were trimmed by 5 bases and 0 bases, with 12 bases remaining between them. The CDR3 reads CASSLLARSTDTQYF. The CDR3 DNA reads TGTGCCAGCAGTTTGCTAGCACGGAGCACAGATACGCAGTATTTT.

In this sample, this clonotype turned up a few times. The gene calls are TRBV4-2 and TRBJ1-6, with TRBD1 identical over 7 bases. The CDR3 has 17 amino acids. Germline V gene data show CDR1 as LGHNA and CDR2 as YNFKEQ. V shed 2 bases and J 8 bases; nucleotides not matched to a gene: 12. As DNA, the CDR3 is TGTGCCAGCAGCCAACCTCGGGACAGCGTACCGGATTCACCCCTCCACTTT. Protein: CASSQPRDSVPDSPLHF.

In this sample, this clonotype turned up a few times. The gene calls are TRBV20-1 and TRBJ1-4, with D hard to call. V was pared by 1 base and J by 3 bases, with 9 bases between. Germline CDR1 reads DFQATT; CDR2 reads SNEGSKA (reference sequence). This CDR3 comprises 14 residues. The CDR3 spells CSARGLRSNEKLFF. The CDR3 nucleotides are TGCAGTGCTAGAGGTCTTAGATCTAATGAAAAACTGTTTTTT.

This chain links TRBV5-4 with TRBJ2-1; weak D call: TRBD2 (5 bases). Germline lookup yields CDR1 SGHNT and CDR2 YYREEE (reference sequence). V was trimmed by 3 bases and J by 3 bases, leaving 10 bases between them. This CDR3 is 14 amino acids long. In nucleotides, the CDR3 is TGTGCCAGCAGCTGGGATGGGAGCTACAATGAGCAGTTCTTC. Protein: CASSWDGSYNEQFF.

This clonotype was detected only a few times. The V and J genes are TRBV6-6 and TRBJ2-1, with D unresolved. CDR1 and CDR2 from the germline V gene are MNHNY and SVGAGI (reference sequence). CDR3 length equals 15 residues. With 2 bases removed from V and 0 bases from J, the gap between germline ends came to 8 bases. CDR3 in amino acids: CASSYIADSYNEQFF. The CDR3 DNA reads TGTGCCAGCAGTTACATCGCAGACTCCTACAATGAGCAGTTCTTC.

The chain combines TRBV6-5 with TRBJ2-5; 12 nucleotides line up with TRBD2. Germline CDR1 MNHEY, CDR2 SVGAGI. This CDR3 has 14 residues. Unmatched junction bases numbered 4, after V lost 2 bases and J lost 9 bases. CDR3 in DNA: TGTGCCAGCAGTTACGGGACTAGCGGGTTGGCCCAGTACTTC. Amino acids: CASSYGTSGLAQYF.

This clonotype has more than one count but fewer than ten. The V gene is TRBV27, the J gene TRBJ1-2; no definite D call. Per the germline V gene, CDR1 is MNHEY and CDR2 is SMNVEV (reference sequence). The CDR3 length is 11 residues. The V end lost 7 bases, the J end lost 7 bases, and 10 bases lay between the germline ends. CDR3 in DNA: TGTGCCAGCAAATCAGGCCGTGGCTACACCTTC. Translation gives CASKSGRGYTF.

The chain has TRBV7-8 and TRBJ2-5; tentatively, D is TRBD1 (5 bases). The length of the CDR3 is 16 residues. Germline values: CDR1 SGHVS, CDR2 FQNEAQ. V dropped 2 bases and J dropped 5 bases, with 18 bases sitting between them. The CDR3 region is CASSLSNGAGWETQYF. The CDR3 coding sequence is TGTGCCAGCAGCTTATCCAATGGGGCCGGGTGGGAGACCCAGTACTTC.

In this sample, this clonotype turned up a few times. The chain carries TRBV7-9 and TRBJ2-5, with a weak D call TRBD2 (6 bases). This CDR3 is 16 amino acids long. Trimming took off 2 bases at V and 4 bases at J, with 17 bases between the two ends. Germline V CDR1 and CDR2: SEHNR, FQNEAQ (reference sequence). The DNA of the CDR3 is TGTGCCAGCAGCTTACCCTCTGTGGGGGGTACAGAGACCCAGTACTTC. This gives the protein CASSLPSVGGTETQYF.

Of note for this clonotype: A much larger clone lies one base from this, so it may be a read error. The genes are TRBV7-8 and TRBJ2-5; 7 bases map to TRBD1. The V gene end was trimmed by 6 bases and the J gene end by 3 bases; junction bases not matched to a gene: 10. Germline V gives CDR1 SGHVS, CDR2 FQNEAQ. The CDR3 contains 15 residues. CDR3 amino acids: CASRELNRGEETQYF. The CDR3 DNA reads as TGTGCCAGCAGAGAACTCAACAGGGGAGAAGAGACCCAGTACTTC. Supplemented by reference TRBV7-8 and TRBJ2-5, the full variable domain reads GAGVSQSPRYKVAKRGQDVALRCDPISGHVSLFWYQQALGQGPEFLTYFQNEAQLDKSGLPSDRFFAERPEGSVSTLKIQRTQQEDSAVYLCASRELNRGEETQYFGPGTRLLVL.

The V and J genes are TRBV7-3 and TRBJ1-4, with TRBD1 matching 10 bases. The CDR3 runs 15 residues. Germline V lookup: CDR1 SGHTA, CDR2 FQGTGA. After removal of 1 base from V and 6 bases from J, the junction contained 2 bases not matched to a gene. The CDR3 DNA sequence: TGTGCCAGCAGCTTAATGGGGACAGGGGATGAAAAACTGTTTTTT. This encodes CASSLMGTGDEKLFF.

DNA for the CDR3: TGTGCCAGCAGTTTAAGCCAGGGGGCCTTGGGTGATGGCTACACCTTC. Amino acids: CASSLSQGALGDGYTF. The rearrangement links TRBV27 to TRBJ1-2, with TRBD1 matching 8 bases. Germline values: CDR1 MNHEY, CDR2 SMNVEV (reference sequence). V shed 2 bases and J 6 bases; nucleotides not matched to a gene: 11. This CDR3 contains 16 residues.

This clonotype has only a few counts. CDR3 nucleotides: TGTGCCAGCAGTTACGGGACAAAGAATAACTATGGCTACACCTTC. Encoded protein: CASSYGTKNNYGYTF. The V and J genes are TRBV6-5 and TRBJ1-2, with a weak D call TRBD1 (6 bases). Germline values: CDR1 MNHEY, CDR2 SVGAGI. This CDR3 has 15 amino acids. Deletions cut 2 bases from V and 1 base from J, with 11 bases between.

This clonotype appeared a few times. The V gene is TRBV5-6, the J gene TRBJ2-7, with 9 bases that match TRBD1. CDR1 is SGHDT, CDR2 YYEEEE, per germline. Trimming cost V 3 bases and J 3 bases; bases outside gene matches: 7. This CDR3 is 15 amino acids long. CDR3 loop: CASSWDRENFYEQYF. CDR3 DNA sequence: TGTGCCAGCAGCTGGGACAGGGAAAACTTCTACGAGCAGTACTTC.

Only a few counts were recorded for this clonotype. The chain joins TRBV7-2 to TRBJ1-5, with TRBD1 matching over 8 bases. The germline V gene has CDR1 SGHTA and CDR2 FQGNSA. CDR3 length equals 14 residues. The V gene end was trimmed by 6 bases and the J gene end by 3 bases; junction bases not matched to a gene: 4. The CDR3 reads CASRPGGYNQPQHF. CDR3 in DNA: TGTGCCAGCAGACCAGGGGGCTACAATCAGCCCCAGCATTTT.

The gene calls are TRBV4-2 and TRBJ2-2; no reliable D call. Trimming took 0 bases from V and 6 from J, leaving 8 bases between them. This CDR3 has 14 amino acids. Germline values: CDR1 LGHNA, CDR2 YNFKEQ. The CDR3 coding sequence is TGTGCCAGCAGCCAAGAGGCAGATCCCGGGGAGCTGTTTTTT. Translation: CASSQEADPGELFF.

The rearrangement joins TRBV27 to TRBJ2-1; D tentatively reads TRBD1 or TRBD2 (5 bases each). The CDR3 is made up of 16 amino acids. The germline V gene has CDR1 MNHEY and CDR2 SMNVEV (reference sequence). Trimming removed 3 bases at V and 5 bases at J, with 17 bases between. The CDR3 nucleotides read TGTGCCAGCAGTTTGGGACCTGGGGCTCGGGACAATGAGCAGTTCTTC. Its translation: CASSLGPGARDNEQFF.

This clonotype was observed a few times. The V and J genes are TRBV6-2 or TRBV6-3 and TRBJ2-2, with 13 bases lining up with TRBD2. CDR1 and CDR2 (germline): MNHEY, SVGEGT. Trimming cost V 10 bases and J 1 base; bases outside gene matches: 9. There are 17 residues in the CDR3. The CDR3 region is CATRTRTSGGNTGELFF. In DNA, the CDR3 is TGTGCCACTCGGACCCGGACTAGCGGGGGGAACACCGGGGAGCTGTTTTTT.